This T cell receptor beta chain emerged from a study of regulatory T cells in long-lasting Graves disease. Study-wide results and limits: Gene preferences differed: TRBV28, TRBJ1-2, TRBJ2-5 in persistent cases.

Documented time point: newly diagnosed GD, antithyroid drugs for less than 3 months. After RNA was extracted from PBMCs, the TCR library was made from it. CDR3-region Arm-PCR and iRepertoire HTBI primers produced the TCR beta libraries. Each CDR3 protein gets one entry after TCRdb re-called the multiplex PCR reads with MiXCR. The data contain 620,000 or so distinct CDR3 sequences, about 16% of them singletons. V lost 3 bases and J 6 bases, leaving 11 bases between the germline ends. From germline, CDR1 is GTSNPN and CDR2 SVGIG (reference sequence). This CDR3 spans 12 amino acids. Concerning this clonotype itself: Its specificity is not known.

The sample was also reused in another study, on T cells in Graves' hyperthyroidism and ophthalmopathy. From that second work: Also found in blood were most expanded thyroid clonotypes above 0.001.

The chain joins TRBV30 to TRBJ1-1; D remains ambiguous. The material sequenced was peripheral blood mononuclear cells (PBMCs), taken at new diagnosis, from a patient treated with antithyroid drugs. The TCR was taken from a woman under 40 with Graves disease. The CDR3, as DNA: TGTGCCTGGAGGAAAACCCGGGCTGAAGCTTTCTTT. As protein: CAWRKTRAEAFF.